The rows below give T cell receptor beta chains drawn from one sample of a study of breast tumors, draining lymph nodes, adjacent tissues. TCRdb processed the multiplex PCR reads anew with MiXCR; each CDR3 protein has one entry. The sample lists about 200,000 distinct CDR3 sequences, over 25% occurring once. The sample was axillary lymph node tissue. The receptors originated from a female donor with breast cancer. Some clones in this sample may be carry-over from other donors' samples. Each CDR3 is given with its conserved first and last residue. D genes are given only for firm matches. The listing skips clone size in some rows; elsewhere it reads once, few, many or a size class.

V,D,J,size,CDR3,DNA
TRBV28,.,TRBJ1-5,.,CASSLPGHRGNQPQHF,TGTGCCAGCAGTTTGCCCGGGCATAGAGGAAATCAGCCCCAGCATTTT
TRBV13,.,TRBJ1-3,many,CASSSRSSGNTIYF,TGTGCCAGCAGCTCCCGGTCCTCTGGAAACACCATATATTTT
TRBV24-1,TRBD2,TRBJ2-3,.,CATRILASGGARNYLIPQYF,TGTGCCACGAGAATCTTGGCTAGCGGGGGGGCCAGGAATTATTTAATACCGCAGTATTTT
TRBV19,.,TRBJ1-1,few,CASSMGRLNTEAFF,TGTGCCAGTAGTATGGGCAGGCTGAACACTGAAGCTTTCTTT
TRBV30,.,TRBJ2-1,.,CAWSVGLPSSYNEQFF,TGTGCCTGGAGTGTGGGGTTGCCTAGCTCCTACAATGAGCAGTTCTTC
TRBV4-2,TRBD1,TRBJ2-7,many,CASSQLRQGYEQYF,TGTGCCAGCAGCCAACTGAGACAGGGTTACGAGCAGTACTTC
TRBV7-8,.,TRBJ1-2,.,CASWAVNYGYTF,TGTGCCAGCTGGGCAGTCAACTATGGCTACACCTTC
TRBV5-5,.,TRBJ2-7,.,CASSLGQEKYEQYF,TGTGCCAGCAGCTTGGGACAGGAAAAGTACGAGCAGTACTTC
TRBV19,.,TRBJ1-3,many,CASTWVSSGNTIYF,TGTGCCAGTACCTGGGTCAGCTCTGGAAACACCATATATTTT
TRBV7-6,.,TRBJ2-7,many,CASSPTGSHEQYF,TGTGCCAGCAGCCCCACAGGGAGCCACGAGCAGTACTTC
TRBV30,TRBD2,TRBJ2-5,many,CASTGSGGMETQYF,TGTGCCTCCACAGGTAGCGGGGGGATGGAGACCCAGTACTTC
TRBV20-1,.,TRBJ2-5,many,CSAREFKFGETQYF,TGCAGTGCTAGAGAATTCAAGTTCGGTGAGACCCAGTACTTC
TRBV5-1,TRBD1,TRBJ2-3,.,CASSKDRGSSTDTQYF,TGCGCCAGCAGCAAGGACAGGGGCAGTAGCACAGATACGCAGTATTTT
TRBV3-1,TRBD2,TRBJ2-5,many,CASSPRTSGGWETQYF,TGTGCCAGCAGCCCCCGGACTAGCGGGGGATGGGAGACCCAGTACTTC
TRBV5-8,TRBD2,TRBJ2-7,many,CASSTRLAEASYEQYF,TGTGCCAGCAGCACGAGACTAGCGGAGGCGTCTTACGAGCAGTACTTC
TRBV7-9,.,TRBJ1-3,few,CASSLHEKTENTIYF,TGTGCCAGCAGCTTACACGAGAAAACCGAAAACACCATATATTTT
TRBV5-8,TRBD2,TRBJ2-3,.,CASSIDGGSDTQYF,TGTGCCAGCAGCATTGACGGGGGGTCAGATACGCAGTATTTT
TRBV15,.,TRBJ2-1,.,CATSSARGVRFYEQFF,TGTGCCACCAGCAGTGCTAGAGGGGTTAGATTCTATGAGCAGTTCTTC
TRBV20-1,TRBD2,TRBJ2-3,.,CSARLASGPGTDTQYF,TGCAGTGCTAGATTAGCTAGCGGGCCCGGCACAGATACGCAGTATTTT
TRBV3-1,TRBD2,TRBJ2-7,many,CASSQDQRGRYEQYF,TGTGCCAGCAGCCAAGATCAGCGGGGCAGATACGAGCAGTACTTC
TRBV20-1,TRBD1,TRBJ2-7,many,CSADRGVF,TGCAGTGCCGACAGGGGGGTCTTC
TRBV7-2,.,TRBJ1-1,.,CASSSGGQVRTEAFF,TGTGCCAGCAGCTCGGGCGGCCAGGTCAGGACTGAAGCTTTCTTT
TRBV3-1,.,TRBJ2-3,.,CASSQGGLPGLDTQYF,TGTGCCAGCAGCCAAGGGGGCCTTCCAGGGTTAGATACGCAGTATTTT
TRBV15,TRBD1,TRBJ1-2,many,CATSRAHATGEYGYTF,TGTGCCACCAGCAGAGCTCACGCAACAGGGGAGTATGGCTACACCTTC